This TCR beta chain was retrieved from a study of T cell responses to AZD1222 COVID-19 vaccine. The CDR3 length is 15 residues. CDR1 is LNHNV, CDR2 YYDKDF, per germline (reference sequence). V lost 1 base to trimming and J lost 7 bases; unmatched junction nucleotides: 7. The method was immunoSEQ multiplex PCR; TCRdb's version includes in-frame clones alone and lacks a portion of them. The table shows roughly 100,000 clones, with 75% to 90% occurring only once. This receptor was taken from an adult in good health. The source was peripheral blood, collected on day 0 of AZD1222 vaccination. The chain carries TRBV15 and TRBJ2-1; 7 bases line up with TRBD2. The CDR3 reads CATSRGAGAGNEQFF. The CDR3 DNA is TGTGCCACCAGCAGAGGGGCGGGAGCAGGAAATGAGCAGTTCTTC. Combining the CDR3 with reference TRBV15 and TRBJ2-1 gives the whole variable domain DAMVIQNPRYQVTQFGKPVTLSCSQTLNHNVMYWYQQKSSQAPKLLFHYYDKDFNNEADTPDNFQSRRPNTSFCFLDIRSPGLGDTAMYLCATSRGAGAGNEQFFGPGTRLTVL.